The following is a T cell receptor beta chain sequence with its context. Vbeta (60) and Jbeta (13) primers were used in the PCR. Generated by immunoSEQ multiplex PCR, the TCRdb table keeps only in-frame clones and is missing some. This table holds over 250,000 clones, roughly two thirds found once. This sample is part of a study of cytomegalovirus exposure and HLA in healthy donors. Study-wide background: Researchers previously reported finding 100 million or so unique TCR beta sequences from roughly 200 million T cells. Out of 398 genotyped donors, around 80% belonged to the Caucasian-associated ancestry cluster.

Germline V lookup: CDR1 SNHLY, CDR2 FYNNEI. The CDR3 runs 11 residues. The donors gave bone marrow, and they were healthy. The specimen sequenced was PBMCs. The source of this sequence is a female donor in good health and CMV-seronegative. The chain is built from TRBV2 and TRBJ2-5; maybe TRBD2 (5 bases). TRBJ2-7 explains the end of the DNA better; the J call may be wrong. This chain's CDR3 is CASSGTYEQYF. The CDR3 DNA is TGTGCCAGCAGTGGGACTTACGAGCAGTACTTC.